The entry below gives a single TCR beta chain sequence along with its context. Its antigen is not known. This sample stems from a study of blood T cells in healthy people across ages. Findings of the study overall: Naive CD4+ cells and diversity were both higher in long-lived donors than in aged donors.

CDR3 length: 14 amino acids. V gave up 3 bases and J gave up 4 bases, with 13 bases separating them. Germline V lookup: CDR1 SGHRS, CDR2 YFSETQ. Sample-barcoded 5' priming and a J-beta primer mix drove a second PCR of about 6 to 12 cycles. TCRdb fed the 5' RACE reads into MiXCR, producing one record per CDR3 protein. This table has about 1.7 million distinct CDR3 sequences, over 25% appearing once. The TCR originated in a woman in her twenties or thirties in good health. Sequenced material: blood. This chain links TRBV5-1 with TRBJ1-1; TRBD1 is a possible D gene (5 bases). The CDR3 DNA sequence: TGCGCCAGCAGCTCGGGGGATCGGGGCACTGAAGCTTTCTTT. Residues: CASSSGDRGTEAFF.